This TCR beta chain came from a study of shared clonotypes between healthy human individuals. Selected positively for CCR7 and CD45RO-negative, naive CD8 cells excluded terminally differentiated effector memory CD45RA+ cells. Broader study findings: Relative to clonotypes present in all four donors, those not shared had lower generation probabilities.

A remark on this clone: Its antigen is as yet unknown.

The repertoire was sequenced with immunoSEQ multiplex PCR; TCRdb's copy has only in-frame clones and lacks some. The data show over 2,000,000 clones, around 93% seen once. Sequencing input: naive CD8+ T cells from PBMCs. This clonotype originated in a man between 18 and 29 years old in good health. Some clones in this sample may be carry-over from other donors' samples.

This chain's CDR3 is CASRPWGSSDSPLHF. CDR3 bases: TGCGCCAGCAGACCATGGGGCAGCTCCGATTCACCCCTCCACTTT. The chain has TRBV5-1 and TRBJ1-6; a weak D match, TRBD1 (5 bases). Trimming took 5 bases from V and 8 from J, leaving 17 bases between them. From germline, CDR1 is SGHRS and CDR2 YFSETQ. The CDR3 covers 15 residues.